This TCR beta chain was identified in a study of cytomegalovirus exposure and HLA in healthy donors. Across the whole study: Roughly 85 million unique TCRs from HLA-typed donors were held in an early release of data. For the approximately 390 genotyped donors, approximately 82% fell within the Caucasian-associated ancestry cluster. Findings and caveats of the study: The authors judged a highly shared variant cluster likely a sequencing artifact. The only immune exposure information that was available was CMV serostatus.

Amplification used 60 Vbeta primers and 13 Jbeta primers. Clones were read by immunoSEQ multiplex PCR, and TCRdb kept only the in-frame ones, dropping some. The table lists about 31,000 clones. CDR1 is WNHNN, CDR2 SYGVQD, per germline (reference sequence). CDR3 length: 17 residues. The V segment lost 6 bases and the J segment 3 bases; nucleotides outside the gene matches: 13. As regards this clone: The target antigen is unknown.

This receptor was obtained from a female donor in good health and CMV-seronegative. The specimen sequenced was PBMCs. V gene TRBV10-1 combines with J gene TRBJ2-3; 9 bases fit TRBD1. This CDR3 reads CASREGEQGAMTDTQYF. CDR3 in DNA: TGCGCCAGCAGAGAGGGGGAACAGGGGGCTATGACAGATACGCAGTATTTT.